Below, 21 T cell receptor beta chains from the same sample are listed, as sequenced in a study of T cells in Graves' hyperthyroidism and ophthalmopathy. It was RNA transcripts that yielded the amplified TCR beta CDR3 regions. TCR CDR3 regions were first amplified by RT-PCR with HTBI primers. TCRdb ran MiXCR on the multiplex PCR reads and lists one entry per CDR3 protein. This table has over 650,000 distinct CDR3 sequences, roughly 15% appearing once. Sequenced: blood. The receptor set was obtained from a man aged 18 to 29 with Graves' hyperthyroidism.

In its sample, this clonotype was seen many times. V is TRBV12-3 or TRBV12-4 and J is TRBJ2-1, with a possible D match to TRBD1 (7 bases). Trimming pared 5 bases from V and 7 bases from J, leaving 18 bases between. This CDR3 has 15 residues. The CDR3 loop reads CASSHRSGGGNEQFF. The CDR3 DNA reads TGTGCCAGCAGTCATCGGTCAGGGGGAGGAAATGAGCAGTTCTTC.

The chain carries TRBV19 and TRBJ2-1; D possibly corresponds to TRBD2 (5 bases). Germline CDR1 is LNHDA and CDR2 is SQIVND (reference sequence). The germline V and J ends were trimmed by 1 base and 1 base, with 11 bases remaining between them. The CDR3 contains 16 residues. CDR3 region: CASSIAGGRSYNEQFF. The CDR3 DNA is TGTGCCAGTAGTATAGCGGGCGGGCGATCCTACAATGAGCAGTTCTTC.

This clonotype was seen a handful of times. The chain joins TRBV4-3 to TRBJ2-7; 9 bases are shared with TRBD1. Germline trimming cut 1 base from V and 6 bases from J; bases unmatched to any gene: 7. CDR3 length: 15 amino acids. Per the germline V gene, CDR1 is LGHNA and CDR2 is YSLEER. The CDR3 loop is CASSQVGTGLPEQYF. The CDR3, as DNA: TGCGCCAGCAGCCAAGTAGGGACAGGGTTGCCCGAGCAGTACTTC.

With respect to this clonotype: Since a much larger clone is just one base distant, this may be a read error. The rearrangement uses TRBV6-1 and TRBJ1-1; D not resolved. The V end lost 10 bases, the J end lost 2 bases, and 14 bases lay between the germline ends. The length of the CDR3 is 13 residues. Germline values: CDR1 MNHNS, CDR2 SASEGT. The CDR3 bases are TGTGCCAACCGGACCGACCTAAACACTGAAGCTTTCTTT. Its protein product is CANRTDLNTEAFF.

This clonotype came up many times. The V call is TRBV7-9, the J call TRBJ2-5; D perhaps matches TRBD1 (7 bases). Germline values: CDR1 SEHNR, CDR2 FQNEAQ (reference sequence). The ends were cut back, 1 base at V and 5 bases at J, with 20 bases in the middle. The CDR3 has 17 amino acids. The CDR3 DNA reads TGTGCCAGCAGCTTAGTTCGCGGGACCCAGGGGGGCGAGACCCAGTACTTC. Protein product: CASSLVRGTQGGETQYF.

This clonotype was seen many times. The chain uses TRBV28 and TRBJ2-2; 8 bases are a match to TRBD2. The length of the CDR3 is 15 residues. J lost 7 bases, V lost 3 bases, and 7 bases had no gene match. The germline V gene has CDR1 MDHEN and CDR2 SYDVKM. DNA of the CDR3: TGTGCCAGCAGTTTTTATGGAAGCGGGAGCGGGGAGCTGTTTTTT. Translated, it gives CASSFYGSGSGELFF.

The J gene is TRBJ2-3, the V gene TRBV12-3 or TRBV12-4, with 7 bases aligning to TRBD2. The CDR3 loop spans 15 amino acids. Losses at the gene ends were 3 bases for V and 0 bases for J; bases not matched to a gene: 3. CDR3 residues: CASSFLADSTDTQYF. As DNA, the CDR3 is TGTGCCAGCAGTTTTCTAGCGGATAGCACAGATACGCAGTATTTT.

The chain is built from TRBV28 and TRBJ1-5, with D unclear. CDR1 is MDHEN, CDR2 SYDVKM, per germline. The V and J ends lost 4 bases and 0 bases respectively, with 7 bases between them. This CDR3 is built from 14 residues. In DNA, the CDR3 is TGTGCCAGCAGTTCGGCATATAGCAATCAGCCCCAGCATTTT. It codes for CASSSAYSNQPQHF.

DNA for the CDR3: TGTGCCAGCAGCATGCGGTATCGAAATGAGCAGTTCTTC. As protein: CASSMRYRNEQFF. The gene calls are TRBV7-8 and TRBJ2-1; D is unresolved. The CDR3 covers 13 residues. Germline CDR1 and CDR2: SGHVS and FQNEAQ. Trimming pared 5 bases from V and 7 bases from J, leaving 12 bases between.

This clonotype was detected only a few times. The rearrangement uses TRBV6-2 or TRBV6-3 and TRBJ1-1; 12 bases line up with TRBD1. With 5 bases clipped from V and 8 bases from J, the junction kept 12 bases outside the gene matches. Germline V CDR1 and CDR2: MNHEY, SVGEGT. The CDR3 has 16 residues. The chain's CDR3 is CASSKAPGTGGPEAFF. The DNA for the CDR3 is TGTGCCAGCAGTAAGGCCCCCGGGACAGGGGGCCCAGAAGCTTTCTTT.

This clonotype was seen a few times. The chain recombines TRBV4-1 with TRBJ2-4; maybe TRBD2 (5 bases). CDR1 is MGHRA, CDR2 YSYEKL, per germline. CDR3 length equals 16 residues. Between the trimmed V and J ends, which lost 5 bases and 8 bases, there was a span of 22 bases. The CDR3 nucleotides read TGCGCCAGCAGCTACCGGGGTGTGGTGGGCTCGGACATTCAGTACTTC. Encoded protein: CASSYRGVVGSDIQYF.

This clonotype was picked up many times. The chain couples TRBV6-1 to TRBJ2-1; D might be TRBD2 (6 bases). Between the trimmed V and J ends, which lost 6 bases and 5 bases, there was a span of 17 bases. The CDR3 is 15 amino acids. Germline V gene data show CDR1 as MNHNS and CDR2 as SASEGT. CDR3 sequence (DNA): TGTGCCAGCAGCCCCGGACTAAAACCAGACAATGAGCAGTTCTTC. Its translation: CASSPGLKPDNEQFF.

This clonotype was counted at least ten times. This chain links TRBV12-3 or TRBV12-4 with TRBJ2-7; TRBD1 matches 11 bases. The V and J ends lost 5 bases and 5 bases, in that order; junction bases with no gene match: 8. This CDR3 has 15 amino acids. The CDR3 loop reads CASSLWTGGTDEQYF. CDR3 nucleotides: TGTGCCAGCAGTCTCTGGACAGGGGGCACAGACGAGCAGTACTTC.

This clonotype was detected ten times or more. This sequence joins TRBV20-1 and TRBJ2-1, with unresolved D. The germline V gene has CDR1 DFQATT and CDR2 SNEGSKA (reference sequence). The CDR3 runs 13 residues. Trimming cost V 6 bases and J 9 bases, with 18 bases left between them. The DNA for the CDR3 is TGCAGTGCCGAAGATACGAACTGGGCTGAGCAGTTCTTC. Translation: CSAEDTNWAEQFF.

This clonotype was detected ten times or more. The CDR3 here is CAASGGYGYTF. CDR3 DNA sequence: TGTGCCGCGAGTGGGGGCTATGGCTACACCTTC. The chain combines TRBV2 with TRBJ1-2, with D perhaps TRBD1 (5 bases). This CDR3 contains 11 residues. Germline V gives CDR1 SNHLY, CDR2 FYNNEI. V lost 11 bases and J 4 bases, leaving 11 bases between the germline ends.

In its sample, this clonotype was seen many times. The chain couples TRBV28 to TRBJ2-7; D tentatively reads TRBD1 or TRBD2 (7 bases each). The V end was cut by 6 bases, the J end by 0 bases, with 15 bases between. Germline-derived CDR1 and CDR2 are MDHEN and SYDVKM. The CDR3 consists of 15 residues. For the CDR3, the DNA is TGTGCCAGCAGCCGGGGGGACAGAAACTCCTACGAGCAGTACTTC. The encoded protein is CASSRGDRNSYEQYF.

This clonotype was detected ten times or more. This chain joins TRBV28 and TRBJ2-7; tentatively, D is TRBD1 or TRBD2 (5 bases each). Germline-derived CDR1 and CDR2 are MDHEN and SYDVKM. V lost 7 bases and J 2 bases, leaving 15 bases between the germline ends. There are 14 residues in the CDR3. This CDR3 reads CASTLRDRTYEQYF. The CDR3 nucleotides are TGTGCCAGCACCCTCCGGGACCGCACCTACGAGCAGTACTTC. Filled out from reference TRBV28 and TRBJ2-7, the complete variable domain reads DVKVTQSSRYLVKRTGEKVFLECVQDMDHENMFWYRQDPGLGLRLIYFSYDVKMKEKGDIPEGYSVSREKKERFSLILESASTNQTSMYLCASTLRDRTYEQYFGPGTRLTVT.

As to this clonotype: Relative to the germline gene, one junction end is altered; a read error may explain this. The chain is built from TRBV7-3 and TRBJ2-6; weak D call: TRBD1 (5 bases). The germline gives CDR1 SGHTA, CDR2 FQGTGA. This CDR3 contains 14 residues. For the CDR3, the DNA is TGTGCCAGCAGCACTTACTCTGGGGCCAACGTCCCGACTTTC. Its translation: CASSTYSGANVPTF.

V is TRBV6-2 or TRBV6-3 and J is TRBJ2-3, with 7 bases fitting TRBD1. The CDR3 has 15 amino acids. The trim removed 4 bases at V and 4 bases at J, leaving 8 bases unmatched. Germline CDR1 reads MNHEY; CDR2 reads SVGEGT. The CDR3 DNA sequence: TGTGCCAGCAGTTTACAGGGGCGATACGCAGATACGCAGTATTTT. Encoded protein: CASSLQGRYADTQYF.

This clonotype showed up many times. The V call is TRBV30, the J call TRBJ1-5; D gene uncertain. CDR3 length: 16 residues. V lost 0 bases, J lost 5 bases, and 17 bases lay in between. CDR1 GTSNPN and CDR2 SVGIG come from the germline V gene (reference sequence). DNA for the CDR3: TGTGCCTGGAGTGTAAATCTCTGGACGCCCGATCAGCCCCAGCATTTT. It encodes CAWSVNLWTPDQPQHF.

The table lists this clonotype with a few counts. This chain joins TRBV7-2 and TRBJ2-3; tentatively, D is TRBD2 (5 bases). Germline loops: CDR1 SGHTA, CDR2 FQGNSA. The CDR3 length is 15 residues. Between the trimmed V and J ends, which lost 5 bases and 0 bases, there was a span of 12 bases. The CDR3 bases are TGTGCCAGCAGCCCTAGCCTGTTTAGCACAGATACGCAGTATTTT. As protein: CASSPSLFSTDTQYF.